The TCR beta chain under discussion was sequenced for a study of T cell responses to AZD1222 COVID-19 vaccine (dated by TCRdb to about 2021). Concerning the study at large: AZD1222 recipients with second doses at about 4 weeks or about 12 weeks were pooled, because spike-specific TCR depth and breadth did not differ between schedules. A total of about 230 trial participants underwent TCR sequencing, of whom 207 received two doses of AZD1222 and about 25 received two doses of the MenACWY control vaccine. Trial participants were enrolled by age into 18-55, 56-69 and 70-plus year subgroups, with roughly 150, 30 and 60 TCR-sequenced participants respectively.

CDR1 and CDR2 are drawn from the germline V gene (reference sequence): GTSNPN, SVGIG. For this chain, trimming is 0 bases at the V end and 1 base at the J end, and the number of junction bases without a gene match is 4. Spanning cysteine to phenylalanine, the CDR3 consists of 15 amino acids. Kept here is only the CDR3 DNA, which spans 45 bases and is read in frame from base 1. For this clone: The specificity of this receptor is unknown. The input lacks base qualities; no much larger clone sits a single base away.

The CDR3 regions of human TCRbeta chains were analyzed by immunosequencing. Turning to the authors' computational methods: TCRs in the repertoires were matched against a reference library of SARS-CoV-2-specific TCRs that had been generated with the MIRA antigen-specificity platform. Breadth was defined as the fraction of unique TCRs that were SARS-CoV-2-associated. Depth was defined as the fraction of total T cells that were SARS-CoV-2-associated. Using the MIRA data, each spike-specific TCR was mapped to the spike region that the TCR reacts to and placed in a CD4 or CD8 class. Log10-transformed breadth and depth values were compared by one-way ANOVA with Sidak's multiple comparisons tests. TCRdb provides this immuneACCESS table in a form limited to in-frame rearrangements. Some clones are lacking; in checked studies, under half of them reflect an unresolved V gene, and why the rest are absent is not known. For V, J and clone size, that table is used; D and trimming come from the DNA. The sample table contains 88,000 or so clones; only one count was recorded for 89% of them. The ten largest account for 2.4% of the sample.

Interpreted using the paper, the time point label stands for: baseline before first vaccination. The vaccinee samples were drawn from two UK trials, COV001 and COV002, one of which was a single-blind randomized controlled phase 2/3 trial testing AZD1222 (ChAdOx1 nCoV-19) in healthy adults. For TCRbeta chain sequencing, PBMC samples were collected from trial participants at day 0 and at day 28 after the second dose. The study at large found these results: The vaccine-associated CD4 TCRs covered the entire spike protein, and the dominant responses fell in regions 160-218 and 743-854. Nearly half of unique spike-specific TCRs reportedly recognized epitopes outside regions mutated in the B.1.351 and B.1.1.7 variants. Because no day 14 peak-response samples were available, the repertoires could be characterized only after the peak T cell response. In the small 56-69-year group, the increase in depth fell short of significance, most likely because of low power. Most participants were white British and females outnumbered males, and the authors suggested that clonal diversity may have been underestimated. Conclusions about previously exposed vaccinees were limited because only 6 or 7 AZD1222 recipients were SARS-CoV-2 seropositive at baseline. Spike-specific TCR breadth and depth rose significantly after two AZD1222 doses compared with day 0 and with MenACWY recipients.

Recombination connected TRBV30 to TRBJ2-5; 8 nucleotides in the junction match TRBD2. The source is an adult in good health. Sequenced here: peripheral blood, sampled on day 0 of AZD1222 vaccination. The DNA is TGTGCCTGGAGTGTGCGGGGGACTAGCCAAGAGACCCAGTACTTC. Translated, this gives CAWSVRGTSQETQYF.